This T cell receptor (beta chain) emerged from a study of post-analysis software for immune sequencing data. Overall study context: As for disease course, relapsing-remitting, secondary progressive and progressive-relapsing multiple sclerosis were all included.

The CDR3 has 12 residues. Germline values: CDR1 SGHTA, CDR2 FQGNSA. The germline V and J ends were trimmed by 5 bases and 5 bases, with 7 bases remaining between them. With regard to this clonotype: Its matching antigen is unknown.

General study findings and limits: Controls had lower frequencies than patients of 4 or 5 TRBV segments, which included TRBV5-6, TRBV5-1 and TRBV20-1. Strong same-batch co-clustering of samples appeared with F measure clustering.

cDNA libraries for TCR beta contained unique molecular identifiers. TCRdb passed the PCR reads through MiXCR, listing each CDR3 protein once. Of about 540,000 distinct CDR3 sequences listed, about a third are singletons. The rearrangement links TRBV7-2 to TRBJ2-1, with D unclear. The TCR comes from a girl aged 2-17 years with multiple sclerosis. Source material: blood. CDR3 residues: CASSPENNEQFF. In DNA form, the CDR3 reads TGTGCCAGCAGCCCAGAGAACAATGAGCAGTTCTTC. The variable domain in full, with the rest retrieved from reference TRBV7-2 and TRBJ2-1, is GAGVSQSPSNKVTEKGKDVELRCDPISGHTALYWYRQSLGQGLEFLIYFQGNSAPDKSGLPSDRFSAERTGGSVSTLTIQRTQQEDSAVYLCASSPENNEQFFGPGTRLTVL.